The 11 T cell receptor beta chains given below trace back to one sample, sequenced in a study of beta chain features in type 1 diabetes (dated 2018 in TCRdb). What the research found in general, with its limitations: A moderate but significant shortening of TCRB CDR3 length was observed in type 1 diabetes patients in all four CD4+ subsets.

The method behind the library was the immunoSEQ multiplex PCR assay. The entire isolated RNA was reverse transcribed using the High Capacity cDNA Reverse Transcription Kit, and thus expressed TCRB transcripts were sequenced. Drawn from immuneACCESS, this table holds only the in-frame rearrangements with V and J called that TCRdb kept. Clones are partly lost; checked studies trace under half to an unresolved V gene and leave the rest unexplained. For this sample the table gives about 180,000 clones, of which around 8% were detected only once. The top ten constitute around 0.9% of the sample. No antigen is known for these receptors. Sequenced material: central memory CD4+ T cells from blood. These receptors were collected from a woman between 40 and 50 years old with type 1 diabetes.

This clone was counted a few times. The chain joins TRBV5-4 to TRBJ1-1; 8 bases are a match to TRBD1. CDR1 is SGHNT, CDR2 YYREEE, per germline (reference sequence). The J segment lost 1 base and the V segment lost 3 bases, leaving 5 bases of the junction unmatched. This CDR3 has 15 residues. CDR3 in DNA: TGTGCCAGCAGCTCCGTGACAGGGGAGAACACTGAAGCTTTCTTT. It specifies CASSSVTGENTEAFF.

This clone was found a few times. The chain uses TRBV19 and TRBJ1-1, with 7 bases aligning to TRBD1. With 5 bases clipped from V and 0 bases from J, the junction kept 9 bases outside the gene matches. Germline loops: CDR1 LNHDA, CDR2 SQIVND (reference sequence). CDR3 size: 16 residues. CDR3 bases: TGTGCCAGTAGTCCCCGAGGAGACAGGGTGAACACTGAAGCTTTCTTT. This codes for CASSPRGDRVNTEAFF.

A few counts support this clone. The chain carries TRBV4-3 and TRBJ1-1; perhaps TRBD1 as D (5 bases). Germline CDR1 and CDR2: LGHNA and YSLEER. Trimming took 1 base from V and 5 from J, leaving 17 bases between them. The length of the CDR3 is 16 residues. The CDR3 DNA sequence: TGCGCCAGCAGCCAAGGGGGCAGGGTTGAATCTACTGAAGCTTTCTTT. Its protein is CASSQGGRVESTEAFF.

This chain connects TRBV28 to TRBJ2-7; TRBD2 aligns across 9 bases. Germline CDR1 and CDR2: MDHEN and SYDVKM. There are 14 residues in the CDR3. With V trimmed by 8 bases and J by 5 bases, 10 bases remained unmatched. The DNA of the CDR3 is TGTGCCAGCTTCACCAGCGGGAGGTCCGACGAGCAGTACTTC. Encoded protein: CASFTSGRSDEQYF.

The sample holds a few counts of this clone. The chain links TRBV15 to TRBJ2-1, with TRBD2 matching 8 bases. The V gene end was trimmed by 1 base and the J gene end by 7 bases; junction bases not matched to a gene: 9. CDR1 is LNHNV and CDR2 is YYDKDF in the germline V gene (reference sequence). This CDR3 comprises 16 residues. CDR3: CATSRVGRGGRNEQFF. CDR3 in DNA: TGTGCCACCAGCAGAGTGGGACGGGGGGGCAGGAATGAGCAGTTCTTC.

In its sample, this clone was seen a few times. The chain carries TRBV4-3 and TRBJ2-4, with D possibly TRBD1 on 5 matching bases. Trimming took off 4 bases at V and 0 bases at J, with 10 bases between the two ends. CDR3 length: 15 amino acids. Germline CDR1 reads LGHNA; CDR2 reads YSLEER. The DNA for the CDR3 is TGCGCCAGCAGCCTCGACAGACTAGCCAAAAACATTCAGTACTTC. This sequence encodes CASSLDRLAKNIQYF.

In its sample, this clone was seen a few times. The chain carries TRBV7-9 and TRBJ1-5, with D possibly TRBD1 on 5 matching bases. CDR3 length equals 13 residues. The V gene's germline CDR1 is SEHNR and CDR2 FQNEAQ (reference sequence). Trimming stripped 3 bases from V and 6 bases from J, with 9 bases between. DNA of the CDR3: TGTGCCAGCAGCTTGGGGCAGAGTCAGCCCCAGCATTTT. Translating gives CASSLGQSQPQHF. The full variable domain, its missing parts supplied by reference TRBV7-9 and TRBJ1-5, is DTGVSQNPRHKITKRGQNVTFRCDPISEHNRLYWYRQTLGQGPEFLTYFQNEAQLEKSRLLSDRFSAERPKGSFSTLEIQRTEQGDSAMYLCASSLGQSQPQHFGDGTRLSIL.

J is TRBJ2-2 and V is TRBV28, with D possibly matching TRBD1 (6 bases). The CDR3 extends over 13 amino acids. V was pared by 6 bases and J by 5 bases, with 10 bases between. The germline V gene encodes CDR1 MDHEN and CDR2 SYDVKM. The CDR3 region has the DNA TGTGCCAGCAGGTTAACAGGGACCGGGGAGCTGTTTTTT. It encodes CASRLTGTGELFF.

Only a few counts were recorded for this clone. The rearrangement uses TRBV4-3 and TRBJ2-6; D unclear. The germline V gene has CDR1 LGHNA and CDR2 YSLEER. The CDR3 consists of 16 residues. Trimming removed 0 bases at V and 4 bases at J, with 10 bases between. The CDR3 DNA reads TGCGCCAGCAGCCAAGACCTCCGGGTGGGGGCCAACGTCCTGACTTTC. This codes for CASSQDLRVGANVLTF.

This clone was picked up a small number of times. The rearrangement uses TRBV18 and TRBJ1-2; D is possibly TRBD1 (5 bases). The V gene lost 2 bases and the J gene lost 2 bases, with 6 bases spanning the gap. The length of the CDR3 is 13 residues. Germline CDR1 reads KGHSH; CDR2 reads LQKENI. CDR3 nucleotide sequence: TGTGCCAGCTCACCAAACAGGAACTATGGCTACACCTTC. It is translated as CASSPNRNYGYTF.

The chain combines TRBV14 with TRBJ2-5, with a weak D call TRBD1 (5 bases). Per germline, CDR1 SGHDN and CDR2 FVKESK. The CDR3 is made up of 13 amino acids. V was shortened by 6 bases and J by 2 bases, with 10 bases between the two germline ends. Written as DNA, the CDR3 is TGTGCCAGCAGTAGGGGAATTCAAGAGACCCAGTACTTC. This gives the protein CASSRGIQETQYF.